This T cell receptor beta chain was identified in a study of blood T cell repertoires in COVID-19. Profiling relied on immunoSEQ multiplex PCR, and the TCRdb table lists in-frame clones only, not all of them. The table has around 170,000 clones, 89% seen once. The germline gives CDR1 WNHNN, CDR2 SYGVQD (reference sequence). With V trimmed by 10 bases and J by 3 bases, 10 bases remained unmatched. The CDR3 extends over 14 amino acids. The chain recombines TRBV10-1 with TRBJ2-3; 7 bases align to TRBD1. The sequence came from a man aged 18 to 30 who had recovered from COVID-19. The material sequenced was peripheral blood. CDR3 sequence (DNA): TGCGCCACCATGCGTGGACAGGATACAGATACGCAGTATTTT. Its protein is CATMRGQDTDTQYF.